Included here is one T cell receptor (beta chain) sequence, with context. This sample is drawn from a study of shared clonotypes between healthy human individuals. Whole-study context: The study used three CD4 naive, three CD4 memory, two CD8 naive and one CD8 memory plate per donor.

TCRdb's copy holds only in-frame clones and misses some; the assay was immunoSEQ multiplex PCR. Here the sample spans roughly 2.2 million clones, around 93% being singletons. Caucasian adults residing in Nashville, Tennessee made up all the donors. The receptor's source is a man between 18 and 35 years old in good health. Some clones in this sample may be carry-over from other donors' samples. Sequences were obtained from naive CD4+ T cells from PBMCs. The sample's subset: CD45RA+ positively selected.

CDR3 protein: CASSPGQGSGYTF. CDR3 sequence (DNA): TGTGCCAGCAGCCCCGGACAGGGCTCTGGCTACACCTTC. The chain recombines TRBV9 with TRBJ1-2; TRBD1 aligns across 8 bases. The germline gives CDR1 SGDLS, CDR2 YYNGEE. The CDR3 spans 13 residues. Trimming took 4 bases from V and 7 from J; bases not matched to a gene: 6.